These 22 T cell receptor beta chains originate from one sample sequenced in a study of Graves' ophthalmopathy and Graves' hyperthyroidism. Amplification targeted the TCR beta CDR3 regions, with RNA transcripts as the source material. Investigators did first-round RT-PCR with HTBI primers, then second-round multiplex PCR. TCRdb used MiXCR to reprocess the multiplex PCR reads, holding one entry per CDR3 protein. This table has 400,000 to 450,000 distinct CDR3 sequences, 20% to 25% appearing once. Sequenced: peripheral blood. The origin of the receptors is a woman between 18 and 30 years old with stable Graves' hyperthyroidism.

This clonotype was counted at least ten times. The chain carries TRBV6-1 and TRBJ2-7; D unresolved. V lost 5 bases, J lost 2 bases, and 16 bases lay in between. CDR3 length equals 15 residues. Germline CDR1 MNHNS, CDR2 SASEGT. For the CDR3, the DNA is TGTGCCAGCAGTCGGAGTTTAATTATCCCCTACGAGCAGTACTTC. As protein: CASSRSLIIPYEQYF.

This clonotype was seen ten or more times. The chain is built from TRBV28 and TRBJ2-7, with 7 positions matching TRBD2. Germline V lookup: CDR1 MDHEN, CDR2 SYDVKM. The J segment lost 2 bases and the V segment lost 10 bases, leaving 8 bases of the junction unmatched. The CDR3 covers 13 residues. The CDR3 DNA is TGTGCCACGTACCGGGACTACACCTACGAGCAGTACTTC. Its translation is CATYRDYTYEQYF.

This clonotype was found many times. The chain links TRBV30 to TRBJ1-5, with 7 bases fitting TRBD1. Trimming at V came to 2 bases and at J to 6 bases, leaving 7 bases not matched to a gene. Germline V gene lookup returns CDR1 GTSNPN and CDR2 SVGIG (reference sequence). The CDR3 length is 14 residues. The CDR3 region is CAWSFRGGGQPQHF. Here the CDR3 DNA reads TGTGCCTGGAGTTTCAGGGGGGGGGGTCAGCCCCAGCATTTT.

This clonotype came up many times. V is TRBV5-1 and J is TRBJ1-6; TRBD1 matches at 7 bases. Per germline, CDR1 SGHRS and CDR2 YFSETQ. CDR3 size: 15 residues. The V gene end was trimmed by 1 base and the J gene end by 7 bases; junction bases not matched to a gene: 5. Here the CDR3 reads CASSLTGASNSPLHF. Here the CDR3 DNA reads TGCGCCAGCAGCTTGACAGGGGCGTCCAATTCACCCCTCCACTTT.

This clonotype was seen at least ten times. The chain has TRBV11-2 and TRBJ2-5, with 9 bases aligning to TRBD1. V trimming: 3 bases; J trimming: 2 bases; junction bases outside the gene matches: 4. The CDR3 runs 15 residues. Germline V gene sequence: CDR1 SGHAT, CDR2 FQNNGV. CDR3 coding DNA: TGTGCCAGCAGCTTGGACAGGGGAAGGCAAGAGACCCAGTACTTC. This encodes CASSLDRGRQETQYF.

About this clonotype: A read error may explain this, as a much larger clone is one base away. V and J are TRBV6-2 or TRBV6-3 and TRBJ2-7; 7 positions agree with TRBD1. The CDR3 spans 14 residues. Germline V CDR1 and CDR2: MNHEY, SVGEGT. CDR3 sequence: CAISNGQETYEQYF. CDR3 nucleotides: TGTGCCATCAGTAACGGACAGGAGACCTACGAGCAGTACTTC.

This clonotype was counted at least ten times. The chain joins TRBV7-2 to TRBJ1-1; D gene uncertain. The germline gives CDR1 SGHTA, CDR2 FQGNSA. V was shortened by 0 bases and J by 7 bases, with 9 bases between the two germline ends. This CDR3 region has 13 residues. The CDR3 protein is CASSLAGWGEAFF. CDR3 DNA: TGTGCCAGCAGCTTAGCAGGATGGGGTGAAGCTTTCTTT.

This clonotype came up many times. The genes are TRBV7-3 and TRBJ1-1; maybe TRBD1 (5 bases). This CDR3 has 15 residues. Germline V gene sequence: CDR1 SGHTA, CDR2 FQGTGA. V was clipped by 1 base and J by 0 bases, with 9 bases between them. In nucleotides, the CDR3 is TGTGCCAGCAGCTTAAGCGACAGTATGAACACTGAAGCTTTCTTT. Translating it yields CASSLSDSMNTEAFF.

The chain couples TRBV6-1 to TRBJ2-7; 7 bases line up with TRBD2. In germline, CDR1 is MNHNS, CDR2 SASEGT. This CDR3 has 11 amino acids. As DNA, the CDR3 is TGTGCCAGCCAACGGGACTACGAGCAGTACGTG. Protein: CASQRDYEQYV.

The chain links TRBV12-3 or TRBV12-4 to TRBJ2-7; D might be TRBD1 (5 bases). V lost 4 bases to trimming and J lost 1 base, with 11 bases between them. There are 14 residues in the CDR3. The DNA of the CDR3 is TGTGCCAGCAGTTCCAAGGGGTGGTCCTACGAGCAGTACTTC. Amino acid sequence: CASSSKGWSYEQYF.

This clonotype appeared a few times. The junction and the germline gene differ at one end; a read error may be behind it. The CDR3 reads CASSHWGQGARNAGELFF. CDR3 in DNA: TGTGCCAGCAGCCACTGGGGACAGGGGGCTCGGAACGCCGGGGAGCTGTTTTTT. This chain joins TRBV14 and TRBJ2-2; 12 positions match TRBD1. This CDR3 is 18 amino acids long. In germline, CDR1 is SGHDN, CDR2 FVKESK. The full variable domain, rest sourced from reference TRBV14 and TRBJ2-2, is EAGVTQFPSHSVIEKGQTVTLRCDPISGHDNLYWYRRVMGKEIKFLLHFVKESKQDESGMPNNRFLAERTGGTYSTLKVQPAELEDSGVYFCASSHWGQGARNAGELFFGEGSRLTVL.

The chain uses TRBV2 and TRBJ2-7; no clear D. CDR1 is SNHLY and CDR2 is FYNNEI in the germline V gene. With 2 bases removed from V and 1 base from J, the gap between germline ends came to 9 bases. The CDR3 consists of 14 residues. CDR3: CASSERRASYEQYF. CDR3 DNA sequence: TGTGCCAGCAGTGAAAGACGGGCATCCTACGAGCAGTACTTC.

V usage is TRBV6-5 and J usage is TRBJ2-7, with 9 bases matching TRBD1. The germline CDR1 and CDR2 sequences are MNHEY and SVGAGI. Losses at the gene ends were 7 bases for V and 2 bases for J; bases not matched to a gene: 9. This CDR3 region has 15 residues. Here the CDR3 DNA reads TGTGCCAGCATTTTAGGCGGGACAGGGACCTACGAGCAGTACTTC. Its translation is CASILGGTGTYEQYF.

This clonotype showed up many times. The rearrangement links TRBV12-3 or TRBV12-4 to TRBJ1-1; D is unclear. Trimming cost V 0 bases and J 2 bases, with 7 bases left between them. The CDR3 spans 14 residues. The CDR3 sequence: CASSLAEKNTEAFF. The DNA for the CDR3 is TGTGCCAGCAGTTTAGCTGAAAAAAACACTGAAGCTTTCTTT.

This clonotype has ten or more counts. This chain connects TRBV4-1 to TRBJ1-6; possibly TRBD1 for D (5 bases). Germline V lookup: CDR1 MGHRA, CDR2 YSYEKL. Trimming removed 4 bases from V and 5 bases from J, with 12 bases in between. The CDR3 is 15 amino acids. CDR3 nucleotide sequence: TGCGCCAGCAGCCTGCTTGGGGGAGATAATTCACCCCTCCACTTT. Translated: CASSLLGGDNSPLHF.

The J gene is TRBJ2-2, the V gene TRBV3-1; D may be TRBD2 (7 bases). This CDR3 has 14 amino acids. Germline V CDR1 and CDR2: LGHDT, YNNKEL (reference sequence). The V and J ends lost 3 bases and 7 bases respectively, with 12 bases between them. This chain's CDR3 is CASSQIGGRGELFF. The CDR3 DNA sequence: TGTGCCAGCAGCCAGATCGGGGGGCGCGGGGAGCTGTTTTTT.

This clonotype appeared many times. The junction departs from the called germline gene at one end, perhaps through a read error. V usage is TRBV11-2 and J usage is TRBJ2-7, with TRBD2 matching 10 bases. Germline loops: CDR1 SGHAT, CDR2 FQNNGV. The CDR3 is made up of 13 amino acids. In DNA, the CDR3 is TGTGCCAGTCGACCTAGCGGGAGAAGCCCGATCCACTTC. This sequence encodes CASRPSGRSPIHF.

This clonotype was picked up many times. V is TRBV9 and J is TRBJ1-3; D gene ambiguous. Trimming removed 4 bases from V and 4 bases from J, with 21 bases in between. This CDR3 is built from 17 residues. Germline assignment: CDR1 SGDLS and CDR2 YYNGEE. CDR3 region: CASSPQSTSWTGNTIYF. CDR3 DNA sequence: TGTGCCAGCAGCCCACAGTCGACGAGCTGGACGGGAAACACCATATATTTT. The full variable domain, its missing parts supplied by reference TRBV9 and TRBJ1-3, is DSGVTQTPKHLITATGQRVTLRCSPRSGDLSVYWYQQSLDQGLQFLIQYYNGEERAKGNILERFSAQQFPDLHSELNLSSLELGDSALYFCASSPQSTSWTGNTIYFGEGSWLTVV.

This clonotype was seen ten or more times. The CDR3 nucleotides are TGTGCCAGCAGCTTTCTAGCGGGAGGTATTGCCTACGAGCAGTACTTC. Amino acids: CASSFLAGGIAYEQYF. The V and J genes are TRBV7-2 and TRBJ2-7, with 11 bases that match TRBD2. CDR3 length: 16 residues. The ends lost 3 bases at V and 2 bases at J; junction bases unmatched: 6. CDR1 is SGHTA and CDR2 is FQGNSA in the germline V gene.

About this clonotype: At one end the junction does not follow the germline gene, possibly because of a read error. This chain links TRBV9 with TRBJ1-1; D is undetermined. CDR3 length equals 13 residues. Per the germline V gene, CDR1 is SGDLS and CDR2 is YYNGEE. This CDR3 is CASSGFRGPEACF. Here the CDR3 DNA reads TGTGCCAGCAGCGGGTTCCGGGGTCCTGAAGCTTGCTTT.

This clonotype was seen many times. This chain joins TRBV6-1 and TRBJ1-1; 9 nucleotides match TRBD1. This CDR3 is built from 15 residues. Germline trimming cut 6 bases from V and 5 bases from J; bases unmatched to any gene: 10. In germline, CDR1 is MNHNS, CDR2 SASEGT. The CDR3 bases are TGTGCCAGCAGGGGACAGGGCGCCAAGCGGACTGAAGCTTTCTTT. This gives the protein CASRGQGAKRTEAFF.

The rearrangement joins TRBV28 to TRBJ2-7; 8 nucleotides align to TRBD1. The CDR3 runs 14 residues. Germline V gene lookup returns CDR1 MDHEN and CDR2 SYDVKM. V lost 6 bases and J lost 5; bases outside the gene matches: 9. The CDR3 here is CASSADRGDNEQYF. Written as DNA, the CDR3 is TGTGCCAGCAGCGCCGACAGGGGTGACAACGAGCAGTACTTC. Filled out from reference TRBV28 and TRBJ2-7, the complete variable domain reads DVKVTQSSRYLVKRTGEKVFLECVQDMDHENMFWYRQDPGLGLRLIYFSYDVKMKEKGDIPEGYSVSREKKERFSLILESASTNQTSMYLCASSADRGDNEQYFGPGTRLTVT.